The clone carrying this TCR beta chain has just one count. Its antigen is unidentified. The CDR3 has 18 residues. CDR1 is LGHNA and CDR2 is YSLEER in the germline V gene. Trimming took off 0 bases at V and 7 bases at J, with 25 bases between the two ends. The data belong to a study of T cell responses to AZD1222 COVID-19 vaccine. General study findings and limits: Just six AZD1222 recipients were seropositive at baseline. Reportedly, close to half of spike-specific TCRs are directed against unmutated variant regions. Once two AZD1222 doses were given, Spike-specific TCR breadth and depth went up. Among the donors, most were white British and more were female, and clonal diversity was possibly underestimated.

TCRdb's table, derived via immunoSEQ multiplex PCR, lists solely in-frame clones and lacks some. The data show 140,000 or so clones, roughly 92% seen once. This rearrangement joins TRBV4-3 to TRBJ2-7, with a weak D call TRBD2 (6 bases). The specimen was peripheral blood, collected 28 days after the second AZD1222 dose. The receptor comes from an adult who received the AZD1222 COVID-19 vaccine. The CDR3 loop reads CASSQDGEGEAPLREQYF. The CDR3 coding sequence is TGCGCCAGCAGCCAAGATGGGGAAGGGGAGGCCCCTTTGAGGGAGCAGTACTTC.